The 10 T cell receptor beta chains listed next were all sequenced from one sample in a study of technical replicates of blood from a handful of donors. Sequenced by immunoSEQ multiplex PCR; TCRdb stores in-frame clones only, minus some. The repertoire holds 60,000 or so clones, with roughly 97% as singletons. The sample taken for sequencing was T cells isolated from PBMCs. All receptors derive from a human donor in good health.

The V and J genes are TRBV5-6 and TRBJ2-7; tentatively, D is TRBD2 (5 bases). Germline loops: CDR1 SGHDT, CDR2 YYEEEE. Deletions cut 0 bases from V and 4 bases from J, with 11 bases between. The CDR3 contains 14 residues. The CDR3 DNA sequence: TGTGCCAGCAGCTTGGGGTATTCGGGGTACGAGCAGTACTTC. Its translation is CASSLGYSGYEQYF.

The CDR3 DNA follows: TGTGCCAGCACTACCACTAGGAACACCGGGGAGCTGTTTTTT. Its translation is CASTTTRNTGELFF. V gene TRBV7-9 combines with J gene TRBJ2-2; D perhaps matches TRBD2 (5 bases). The CDR3 loop spans 14 amino acids. V was cut by 7 bases and J by 1 base, with 10 bases left in between. The germline V gene has CDR1 SEHNR and CDR2 FQNEAQ (reference sequence). Together with reference TRBV7-9 and TRBJ2-2, the CDR3 gives the full variable domain: DTGVSQNPRHKITKRGQNVTFRCDPISEHNRLYWYRQTLGQGPEFLTYFQNEAQLEKSRLLSDRFSAERPKGSFSTLEIQRTEQGDSAMYLCASTTTRNTGELFFGEGSRLTVL.

The CDR3 loop is CSVHGLAGEIDTQYF. As DNA, the CDR3 is TGCAGCGTCCACGGACTAGCGGGAGAAATTGATACGCAGTATTTT. The gene calls are TRBV29-1 and TRBJ2-3; 13 bases are a match to TRBD2. The CDR3 runs to 15 residues. With 6 bases clipped from V and 6 bases from J, the junction kept 9 bases outside the gene matches. Germline loops: CDR1 SQVTM, CDR2 ANQGSEA.

This chain connects TRBV28 to TRBJ2-7; the D gene is possibly TRBD2 (5 bases). Looked up from germline, CDR1 is MDHEN and CDR2 is SYDVKM. The CDR3 length is 12 residues. V lost 2 bases, J lost 5 bases, and 7 bases lay in between. The CDR3 DNA reads as TGTGCCAGCAGTTTAGGACTTGACGAGCAGTACTTC. Its protein is CASSLGLDEQYF. Drawing the rest from reference TRBV28 and TRBJ2-7, the complete variable domain is DVKVTQSSRYLVKRTGEKVFLECVQDMDHENMFWYRQDPGLGLRLIYFSYDVKMKEKGDIPEGYSVSREKKERFSLILESASTNQTSMYLCASSLGLDEQYFGPGTRLTVT.

J is TRBJ2-7 and V is TRBV6-5, with D perhaps matching TRBD1 (6 bases). CDR1 and CDR2 (germline): MNHEY, SVGAGI. The V gene lost 6 bases and the J gene lost 3 bases, with 6 bases spanning the gap. The CDR3 runs 11 residues. The CDR3 here is CASSRGYEQYF. The CDR3 nucleotides read TGTGCCAGCAGCAGGGGCTACGAGCAGTACTTC.

This chain links TRBV28 with TRBJ1-1, with D maybe TRBD1 (5 bases). The germline V gene has CDR1 MDHEN and CDR2 SYDVKM. This CDR3 is 12 amino acids long. V was clipped by 0 bases and J by 8 bases, with 7 bases between them. CDR3 nucleotide sequence: TGTGCCAGCAGTTTATGGGGGGGAGAAGCTTTCTTT. It encodes CASSLWGGEAFF.

This clone was detected once. The chain uses TRBV5-1 and TRBJ2-2; the D gene is possibly TRBD1 (6 bases). V lost 1 base, J lost 3 bases, and 10 bases lay in between. Germline loops: CDR1 SGHRS, CDR2 YFSETQ. The CDR3 is 15 residues long. CDR3 loop: CASSLLGADTGELFF. Here the CDR3 DNA reads TGCGCCAGCAGCTTGTTGGGGGCCGACACCGGGGAGCTGTTTTTT.

The gene calls are TRBV7-9 and TRBJ2-1; 7 bases map to TRBD2. This CDR3 is built from 16 residues. In germline, CDR1 is SEHNR, CDR2 FQNEAQ (reference sequence). The trim removed 0 bases at V and 7 bases at J, leaving 9 bases unmatched. CDR3 sequence reads: CASSLAIPGGLNEQFF. CDR3 sequence (DNA): TGTGCCAGCAGCTTAGCGATACCGGGAGGACTGAATGAGCAGTTCTTC.

V usage is TRBV28 and J usage is TRBJ2-1; TRBD2 agrees at 9 bases. V lost 6 bases and J lost 4; bases outside the gene matches: 1. The CDR3 has 13 residues. Germline CDR1 is MDHEN and CDR2 is SYDVKM. CDR3 protein: CASRLAGYNEQFF. The CDR3 DNA sequence: TGTGCCAGCAGGCTAGCGGGATACAATGAGCAGTTCTTC.

This clone was seen just once. The chain couples TRBV2 to TRBJ2-1, with 12 bases fitting TRBD2. The CDR3 sequence is 16 residues long. Germline V lookup: CDR1 SNHLY, CDR2 FYNNEI. With V trimmed by 7 bases and J by 2 bases, 6 bases remained unmatched. Here the CDR3 DNA reads TGTGCCAGCATTTTAAGGACTAGCGGGACCTACAATGAGCAGTTCTTC. Translating it yields CASILRTSGTYNEQFF.